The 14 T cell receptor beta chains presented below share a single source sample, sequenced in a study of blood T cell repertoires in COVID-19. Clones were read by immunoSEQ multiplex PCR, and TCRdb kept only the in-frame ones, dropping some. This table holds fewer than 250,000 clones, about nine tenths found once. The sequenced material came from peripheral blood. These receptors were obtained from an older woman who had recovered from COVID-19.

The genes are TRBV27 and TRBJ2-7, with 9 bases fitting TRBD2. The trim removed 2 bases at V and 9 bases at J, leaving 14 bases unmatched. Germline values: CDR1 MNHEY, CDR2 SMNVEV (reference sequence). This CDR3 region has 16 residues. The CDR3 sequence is CASSLTGLAIGSMQYF. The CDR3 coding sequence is TGTGCCAGCAGTTTAACGGGACTAGCCATCGGAAGTATGCAGTACTTC.

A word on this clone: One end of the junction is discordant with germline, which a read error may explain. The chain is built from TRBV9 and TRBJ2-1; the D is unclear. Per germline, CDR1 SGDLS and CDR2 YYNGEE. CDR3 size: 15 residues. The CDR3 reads CAGSVEMGLYNEQFF. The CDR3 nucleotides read TGTGCCGGCAGCGTAGAGATGGGCCTCTACAATGAGCAGTTCTTC.

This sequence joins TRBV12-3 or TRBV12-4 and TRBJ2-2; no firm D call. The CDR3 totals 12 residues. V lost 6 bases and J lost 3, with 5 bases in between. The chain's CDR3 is CASRPDTGELFF. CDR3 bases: TGTGCCAGCAGACCAGACACCGGGGAGCTGTTTTTT.

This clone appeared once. The CDR3 protein is CASSQGRGDTQYF. The CDR3 nucleotides read TGTGCCAGCAGCCAAGGGCGAGGAGATACGCAGTATTTT. The chain links TRBV3-1 (or the pseudogene TRBV3-2) to TRBJ2-3; D is ambiguous. The CDR3 contains 13 residues. Trimming shortened V by 1 base and J by 5 bases, and 7 bases separated the two germline ends. Looked up from germline, CDR1 is LGHDT and CDR2 is YNNKEL (reference sequence).

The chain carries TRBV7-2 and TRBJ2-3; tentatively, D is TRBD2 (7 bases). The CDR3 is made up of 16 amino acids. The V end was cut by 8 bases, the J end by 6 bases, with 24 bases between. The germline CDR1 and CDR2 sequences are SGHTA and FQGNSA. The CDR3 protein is CASVDGGGGPTDTQYF. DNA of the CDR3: TGTGCCAGCGTCGACGGAGGGGGGGGACCCACGGATACGCAGTATTTT.

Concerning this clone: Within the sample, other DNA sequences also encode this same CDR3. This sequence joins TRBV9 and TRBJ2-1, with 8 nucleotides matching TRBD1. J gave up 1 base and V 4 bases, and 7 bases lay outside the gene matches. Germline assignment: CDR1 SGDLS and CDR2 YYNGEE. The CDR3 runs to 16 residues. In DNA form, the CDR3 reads TGTGCCAGCAGCCCAACAGGGGGACGGTCCTACAATGAGCAGTTCTTC. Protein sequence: CASSPTGGRSYNEQFF.

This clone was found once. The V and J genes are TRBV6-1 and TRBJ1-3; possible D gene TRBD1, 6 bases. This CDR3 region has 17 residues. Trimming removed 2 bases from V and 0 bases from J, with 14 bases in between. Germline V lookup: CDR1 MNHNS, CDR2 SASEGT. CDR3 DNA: TGTGCCAGCAGTGAACGGGGGGGGCCAAACTCTGGAAACACCATATATTTT. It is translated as CASSERGGPNSGNTIYF.

The CDR3 DNA reads as TGTGCCAGCAGCGGGGGGGGCAGTTACTCCTACGAGCAGTACTTC. Translated: CASSGGGSYSYEQYF. The chain couples TRBV7-8 to TRBJ2-7; D might be TRBD2 (7 bases). CDR3 length equals 15 residues. The germline V gene encodes CDR1 SGHVS and CDR2 FQNEAQ. V was trimmed by 5 bases and J by 0 bases, leaving 14 bases between them. Combining the CDR3 with reference TRBV7-8 and TRBJ2-7 gives the whole variable domain GAGVSQSPRYKVAKRGQDVALRCDPISGHVSLFWYQQALGQGPEFLTYFQNEAQLDKSGLPSDRFFAERPEGSVSTLKIQRTQQEDSAVYLCASSGGGSYSYEQYFGPGTRLTVT.

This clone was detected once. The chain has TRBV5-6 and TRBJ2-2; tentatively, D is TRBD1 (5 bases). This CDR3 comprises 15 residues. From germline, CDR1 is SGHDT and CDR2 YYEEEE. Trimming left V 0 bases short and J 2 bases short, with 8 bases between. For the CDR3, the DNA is TGTGCCAGCAGCTTGGGACAGATTAACACCGGGGAGCTGTTTTTT. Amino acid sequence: CASSLGQINTGELFF. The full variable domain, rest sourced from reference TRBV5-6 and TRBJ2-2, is DAGVTQSPTHLIKTRGQQVTLRCSPKSGHDTVSWYQQALGQGPQFIFQYYEEEERQRGNFPDRFSGHQFPNYSSELNVNALLLGDSALYLCASSLGQINTGELFFGEGSRLTVL.

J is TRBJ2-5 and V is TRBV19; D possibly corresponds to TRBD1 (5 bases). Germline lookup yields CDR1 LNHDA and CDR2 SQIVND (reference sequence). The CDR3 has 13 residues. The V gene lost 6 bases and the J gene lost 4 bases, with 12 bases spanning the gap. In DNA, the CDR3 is TGTGCCAGTAGGGGGCCAGGGTTAGAGACCCAGTACTTC. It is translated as CASRGPGLETQYF.

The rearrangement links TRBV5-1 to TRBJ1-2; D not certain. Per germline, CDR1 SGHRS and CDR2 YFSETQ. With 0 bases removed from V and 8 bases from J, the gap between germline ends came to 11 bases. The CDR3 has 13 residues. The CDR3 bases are TGCGCCAGCAGCTTGGAAGGTTCGAGGGGCTACACCTTC. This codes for CASSLEGSRGYTF.

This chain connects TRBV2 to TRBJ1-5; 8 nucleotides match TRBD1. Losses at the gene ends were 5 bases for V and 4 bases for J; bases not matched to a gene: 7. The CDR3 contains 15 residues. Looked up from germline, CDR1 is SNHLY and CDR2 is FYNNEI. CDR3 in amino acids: CASSTGQGGNQPQHF. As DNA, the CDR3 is TGTGCCAGCAGTACAGGACAGGGAGGGAATCAGCCCCAGCATTTT. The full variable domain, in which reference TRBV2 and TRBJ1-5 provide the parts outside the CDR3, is EPEVTQTPSHQVTQMGQEVILRCVPISNHLYFYWYRQILGQKVEFLVSFYNNEISEKSEIFDDQFSVERPDGSNFTLKIRSTKLEDSAMYFCASSTGQGGNQPQHFGDGTRLSIL.

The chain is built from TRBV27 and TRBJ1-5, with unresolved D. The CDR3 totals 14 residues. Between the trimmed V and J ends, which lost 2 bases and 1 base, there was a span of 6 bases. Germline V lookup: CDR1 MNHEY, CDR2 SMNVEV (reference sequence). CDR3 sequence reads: CASSLHASNQPQHF. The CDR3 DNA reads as TGTGCCAGCAGTTTACATGCGAGCAATCAGCCCCAGCATTTT.

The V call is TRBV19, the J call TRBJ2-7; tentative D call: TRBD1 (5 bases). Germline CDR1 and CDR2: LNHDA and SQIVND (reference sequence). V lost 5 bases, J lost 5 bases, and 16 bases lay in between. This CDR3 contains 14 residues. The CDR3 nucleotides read TGTGCCAGTAGTGAATCAGGGCCTAGGAACGAGCAGTACTTC. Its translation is CASSESGPRNEQYF.